The rows below give T cell receptor beta chains drawn from one sample of a study of blood T cells in healthy people across ages. TCRdb itself ran the 5' RACE reads through MiXCR, one entry per CDR3 protein. The data contain about 640,000 distinct CDR3 sequences, roughly 53% of them singletons. The sequenced sample was blood. All receptors come from a man in his sixties in good health. Both conserved end residues are part of each CDR3. The D gene is left open where the match is weak. A row's size may be missing; if present it is once, few, many or a size class.

V	J	D	size	CDR3	DNA
TRBV20-1	TRBJ1-2	.	.	CSARSGTDLGYTF	TGCAGTGCTAGATCGGGCACAGATCTTGGCTACACCTTC
TRBV4-2	TRBJ1-2	.	.	CASSRQTEVKEDGYTF	TGTGCCAGCAGCCGCCAGACAGAGGTTAAGGAGGATGGCTACACCTTC
TRBV29-1	TRBJ2-5	.	many	CSVAGTWQETQYF	TGCAGCGTTGCCGGGACATGGCAAGAGACCCAGTACTTC
TRBV24-1	TRBJ2-3	TRBD2	.	CATSDLRTSGDTQYF	TGTGCCACCAGTGATTTGAGGACTAGCGGAGATACGCAGTATTTT
TRBV5-1	TRBJ2-5	TRBD2	.	CASSSGLAGDLQETQYF	TGCGCCAGCAGCAGTGGACTAGCGGGGGACCTACAAGAGACCCAGTACTTC
TRBV7-2	TRBJ2-5	TRBD1	.	CASPPGQAGTQYF	TGTGCCAGCCCCCCCGGACAGGCTGGGACCCAGTACTTC
TRBV20-1	TRBJ2-5	TRBD1	.	CSAHGTATQETQYF	TGCAGTGCTCACGGGACAGCCACCCAAGAGACCCAGTACTTC
TRBV5-1	TRBJ2-7	.	.	CASSLEQIYEQYF	TGCGCCAGCAGCTTGGAACAGATCTACGAGCAGTACTTC
TRBV7-2	TRBJ1-1	.	once	CASSLSGGTHMNTEAFF	TGTGCCAGCAGCCTTAGCGGTGGGACACATATGAACACTGAAGCTTTCTTT
TRBV4-1	TRBJ2-7	.	.	CASSQDDTGLGEQYF	TGCGCCAGCAGCCAAGATGATACAGGGCTGGGGGAGCAGTACTTC
TRBV10-3	TRBJ1-6	TRBD1	.	CAISERDRTSPLHF	TGTGCCATCAGTGAGCGGGACAGGACTTCACCCCTCCACTTT
TRBV3-1	TRBJ1-2	.	.	CASSRAPQAAHGYTF	TGTGCCAGCAGCCGAGCACCGCAGGCAGCGCATGGCTACACCTTC
TRBV7-9	TRBJ1-4	.	once	CASSLDFSGATNEKLFF	TGTGCCAGCAGCTTAGACTTCAGTGGGGCAACTAATGAAAAACTGTTTTTT
TRBV6-1	TRBJ1-6	.	.	CASNQGLSSPLHF	TGTGCCAGCAACCAGGGATTGAGTTCACCCCTCCACTTT
TRBV10-1	TRBJ2-7	.	.	CASSEGRGSSYEQYF	TGCGCCAGCAGTGAAGGCAGGGGAAGCTCCTACGAGCAGTACTTC
TRBV21-1	TRBJ1-6	.	.	CASSPRAPGNSPLHF	TGTGCCAGCAGCCCCCGGGCCCCGGGGAATTCACCCCTCCACTTT